The TCR beta chain described here comes from a study of early stage breast cancer tumors. Using immunoSEQ multiplex PCR, the repertoire was profiled, and TCRdb retains in-frame clones only, with some absent. The sample gives about 20,000 clones, about 70% of which show up once; about 27% is in the top ten. The CDR3 runs to 16 residues. The V gene lost 2 bases and the J gene lost 3 bases, with 15 bases spanning the gap. Germline V gene data show CDR1 as SGHRS and CDR2 as YFSETQ. Material: blood. This clonotype was sampled from a person in their 60s with breast cancer. The genes are TRBV5-1 and TRBJ1-5; D remains ambiguous. CDR3 coding DNA: TGCGCCAGCAGCTTAGGTCCCGGGGTGGACAATCAGCCCCAGCATTTT. Translation gives CASSLGPGVDNQPQHF.